Shown below are 19 T cell receptor beta chains from a single sample sequenced in a study of blood T cell repertoires in COVID-19. TCRdb keeps only in-frame clones here, not all; method: immunoSEQ multiplex PCR. The data contain some 120,000 clones, about 86% of them singletons. Sequenced material: peripheral blood. These receptors were obtained from a woman in her forties or fifties with acute or convalescent COVID-19.

This rearrangement joins TRBV18 to TRBJ1-5, with 7 bases that match TRBD1. CDR3 length: 14 amino acids. Germline V CDR1 and CDR2: KGHSH, LQKENI. After removal of 4 bases from V and 6 bases from J, the junction contained 6 bases not matched to a gene. CDR3: CASSQDRAGQPQHF. CDR3 DNA sequence: TGTGCCAGCTCACAAGACAGGGCGGGTCAGCCCCAGCATTTT.

In DNA form, the CDR3 reads TGTGCCAGCAGACTCGGTAGGGGGACCATCTCCTATGGCTACACCTTC. Translating it yields CASRLGRGTISYGYTF. This chain connects TRBV28 to TRBJ1-2, with a tentative D call TRBD1 (6 bases). The CDR3 loop spans 16 amino acids. Germline V gene data show CDR1 as MDHEN and CDR2 as SYDVKM. V shed 6 bases and J shed 4 bases, with 21 bases lying between them.

This clone appeared once. V and J are TRBV5-6 and TRBJ1-2; 7 bases line up with TRBD1. CDR1 is SGHDT and CDR2 is YYEEEE in the germline V gene. The ends lost 9 bases at V and 2 bases at J; junction bases unmatched: 10. The CDR3 extends over 14 amino acids. CDR3 sequence (DNA): TGTGCCACCTCCCAGACAGGGCCGAACTATGGCTACACCTTC. Its protein is CATSQTGPNYGYTF. The full variable domain, rest sourced from reference TRBV5-6 and TRBJ1-2, is DAGVTQSPTHLIKTRGQQVTLRCSPKSGHDTVSWYQQALGQGPQFIFQYYEEEERQRGNFPDRFSGHQFPNYSSELNVNALLLGDSALYLCATSQTGPNYGYTFGSGTRLTVV.

The V gene is TRBV2, the J gene TRBJ2-1; 8 bases line up with TRBD2. The germline CDR1 and CDR2 sequences are SNHLY and FYNNEI. The CDR3 covers 17 residues. Losses at the gene ends were 2 bases for V and 7 bases for J; bases not matched to a gene: 13. The CDR3 reads CASSEPPGGGLRNEQFF. The CDR3, as DNA: TGTGCCAGCAGTGAACCTCCCGGGGGGGGCCTTAGGAATGAGCAGTTCTTC.

Only a few counts were recorded for this clone. This chain uses TRBV2 with TRBJ1-1; 7 bases are a match to TRBD1. After removal of 7 bases from V and 6 bases from J, the junction contained 2 bases not matched to a gene. The CDR3 is 11 amino acids. CDR1 SNHLY and CDR2 FYNNEI come from the germline V gene. The CDR3 nucleotides are TGTGCCAGCAACAGGGGTGCTGAAGCTTTCTTT. Protein product: CASNRGAEAFF. The full variable domain, rest sourced from reference TRBV2 and TRBJ1-1, is EPEVTQTPSHQVTQMGQEVILRCVPISNHLYFYWYRQILGQKVEFLVSFYNNEISEKSEIFDDQFSVERPDGSNFTLKIRSTKLEDSAMYFCASNRGAEAFFGQGTRLTVV.

The chain employs TRBV28 and TRBJ1-5, with TRBD1 identical over 10 bases. V was clipped by 5 bases and J by 5 bases; unmatched bases: 6. This CDR3 has 15 residues. Germline-derived CDR1 and CDR2 are MDHEN and SYDVKM. The CDR3 coding sequence is TGTGCCAGCAGTCCCTCTGGGACAGGGGATCAGCCCCAGCATTTT. Its protein is CASSPSGTGDQPQHF.

The rearrangement uses TRBV7-8 and TRBJ2-2; tentative D call: TRBD2 (6 bases). The CDR3 length is 15 residues. CDR1 SGHVS and CDR2 FQNEAQ come from the germline V gene. The V and J ends lost 5 bases and 2 bases respectively, with 12 bases between them. DNA for the CDR3: TGTGCCAGCAGCCCCTGGACTACCAACACCGGGGAGCTGTTTTTT. This sequence encodes CASSPWTTNTGELFF.

This chain uses TRBV9 with TRBJ2-1; D possibly corresponds to TRBD1 (6 bases). The germline V gene has CDR1 SGDLS and CDR2 YYNGEE. The CDR3 contains 15 residues. Trimming cost V 0 bases and J 2 bases, with 9 bases left between them. CDR3 coding DNA: TGTGCCAGCAGCGTAGGGGGGCTCACCTACAATGAGCAGTTCTTC. Its translation: CASSVGGLTYNEQFF.

A word on this clone: The same CDR3 can be traced to other DNA sequences in this sample. The chain employs TRBV30 and TRBJ1-3, with unresolved D. The CDR3 is 12 amino acids. Germline CDR1 and CDR2: GTSNPN and SVGIG (reference sequence). Trimming removed 4 bases at V and 0 bases at J, with 4 bases between. DNA for the CDR3: TGTGCCTGGACAGGCTCTGGAAACACCATATATTTT. Translation gives CAWTGSGNTIYF.

This rearrangement joins TRBV6-1 to TRBJ2-1, with 12 bases identical to TRBD2. Germline V gene sequence: CDR1 MNHNS, CDR2 SASEGT. The ends lost 2 bases at V and 11 bases at J; junction bases unmatched: 10. The CDR3 contains 16 residues. CDR3 bases: TGTGCCAGCAGTGAAACTTGGCGGACTAGCGGGGATAAGCAGTTCTTC. Protein sequence: CASSETWRTSGDKQFF.

The table lists this clone with a count of one. V gene TRBV15 combines with J gene TRBJ2-5, with a possible D match to TRBD2 (5 bases). The V and J ends lost 5 bases and 5 bases respectively, with 9 bases between them. This CDR3 is 12 amino acids long. Germline lookup yields CDR1 LNHNV and CDR2 YYDKDF (reference sequence). CDR3 amino acids: CATSRGWETQYF. The CDR3 bases are TGTGCCACCAGCCGGGGTTGGGAGACCCAGTACTTC.

The gene calls are TRBV11-2 and TRBJ1-6; 11 nucleotides agree with TRBD1. The CDR3 totals 15 residues. V was pared by 1 base and J by 10 bases, with 3 bases of the junction left unmatched. CDR1 and CDR2 from the germline V gene are SGHAT and FQNNGV. CDR3 sequence (DNA): TGTGCCAGCAGCTTAGGGGACAGGGGGAACTCACCCCTCCACTTT. This gives the protein CASSLGDRGNSPLHF.

J is TRBJ1-2 and V is TRBV3-1 (or the pseudogene TRBV3-2); 7 bases fit TRBD1. CDR3 size: 13 residues. Per the germline V gene, CDR1 is LGHDT and CDR2 is YNNKEL (reference sequence). The ends lost 3 bases at V and 8 bases at J; junction bases unmatched: 6. In DNA, the CDR3 is TGTGCCAGCAGCCACGGACAGGCAAAAGGCTACACCTTC. This encodes CASSHGQAKGYTF.

This clone was picked up a small number of times. The chain is built from TRBV21-1 and TRBJ1-1; the D call TRBD1 from the table was never checked on the DNA. TRBV21-1 corresponds to a pseudogene. CDR3 length: 13 amino acids. For the CDR3, the DNA is TGTGCCAGCAGCAAAGCCAGGGACACTGAAGCTTTCTTT. It is translated as CASSKARDTEAFF.

The chain links TRBV5-4 to TRBJ2-1; 12 nucleotides align to TRBD1. The CDR3 has 17 amino acids. V lost 0 bases, J lost 7 bases, and 8 bases stayed unmatched. The germline V gene has CDR1 SGHNT and CDR2 YYREEE (reference sequence). The CDR3 DNA follows: TGTGCCAGCAGCTTGGGCCGGGACAGGGGGCTCCCGAATGAGCAGTTCTTC. This codes for CASSLGRDRGLPNEQFF.

V usage is TRBV10-3 and J usage is TRBJ1-2; TRBD1 aligns across 9 bases. From germline, CDR1 is ENHRY and CDR2 SYGVKD. Trimming cost V 2 bases and J 4 bases; bases outside gene matches: 5. The CDR3 has 15 residues. The CDR3 protein is CAISELGQGIYGYTF. The CDR3 coding sequence is TGTGCCATCAGTGAGCTGGGACAGGGAATCTATGGCTACACCTTC.

The chain joins TRBV12-3 or TRBV12-4 to TRBJ1-2; D call uncertain. Trimming shortened V by 6 bases and J by 2 bases, and 10 bases separated the two germline ends. The CDR3 length is 13 residues. For the CDR3, the DNA is TGTGCCAGCAGCCCCCAGGAAAACTATGGCTACACCTTC. Translation: CASSPQENYGYTF.

The V call is TRBV10-3, the J call TRBJ1-2; 7 nucleotides agree with TRBD1. CDR1 ENHRY and CDR2 SYGVKD come from the germline V gene. V was pared by 11 bases and J by 2 bases, with 5 bases of the junction left unmatched. The CDR3 spans 12 residues. The CDR3 coding sequence is TGTGCCGCACAGACAGGGAACTATGGCTACACCTTC. Translated: CAAQTGNYGYTF.

This chain links TRBV28 with TRBJ2-4, with 7 nucleotides matching TRBD1. Trimming removed 7 bases from V and 3 bases from J; junction bases left unmatched: 6. Germline CDR1 MDHEN, CDR2 SYDVKM. The CDR3 length is 14 residues. In nucleotides, the CDR3 is TGTGCCAGCACCTTTGGGGACAGCAAAAACATTCAGTACTTC. It yields the protein CASTFGDSKNIQYF.